This T cell receptor beta chain came from a study of cytomegalovirus exposure and HLA in healthy donors. Broader study findings: Three CMV-associated chains were confirmed in vitro to be specific for CMV antigens. Using the classifier, cytomegalovirus status was reportedly diagnosed with high specificity and sensitivity.

Generated by immunoSEQ multiplex PCR, the TCRdb table keeps only in-frame clones and is missing some. Of around 300,000 clones in the sample, around 87% were seen once. The ends were cut back, 4 bases at V and 2 bases at J, with 8 bases in the middle. CDR1 and CDR2 (germline): ENHRY, SYGVKD. The CDR3 runs 13 residues. For this clone: Its antigen is currently unknown.

The chain employs TRBV10-3 and TRBJ1-1; no clear D. The clonotype comes from a woman between 18 and 29 years old in good health and CMV-seronegative. Input material: PBMCs. This CDR3 is CAISGTENTEAFF. CDR3 DNA: TGTGCCATCAGTGGAACAGAAAACACTGAAGCTTTCTTT.